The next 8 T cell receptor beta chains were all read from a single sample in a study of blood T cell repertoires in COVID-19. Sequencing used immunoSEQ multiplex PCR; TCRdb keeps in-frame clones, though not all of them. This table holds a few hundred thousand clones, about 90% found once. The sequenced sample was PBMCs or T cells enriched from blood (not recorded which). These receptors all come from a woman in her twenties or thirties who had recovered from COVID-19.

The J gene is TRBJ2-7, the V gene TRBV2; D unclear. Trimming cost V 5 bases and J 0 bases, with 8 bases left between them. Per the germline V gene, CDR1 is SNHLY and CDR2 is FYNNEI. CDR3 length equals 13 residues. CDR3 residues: CASSYSSSYEQYF. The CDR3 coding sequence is TGTGCCAGCAGTTACAGCAGCTCCTACGAGCAGTACTTC.

As DNA, the CDR3 is TGTGCCACCAGCACGGACAGTGAAGTATTTAATTCACCCCTCCACTTT. This gives the protein CATSTDSEVFNSPLHF. The J gene is TRBJ1-6, the V gene TRBV24-1, with a weak D call TRBD1 (6 bases). Germline-derived CDR1 and CDR2 are KGHDR and SFDVKD. The V end was cut by 7 bases, the J end by 6 bases, with 18 bases between. The CDR3 length is 16 residues.

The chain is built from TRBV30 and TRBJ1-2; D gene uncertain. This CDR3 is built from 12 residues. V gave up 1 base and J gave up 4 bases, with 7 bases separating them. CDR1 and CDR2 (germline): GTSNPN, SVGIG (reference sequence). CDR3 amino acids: CAWSAWPYGYTF. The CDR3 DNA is TGTGCCTGGAGTGCTTGGCCCTATGGCTACACCTTC.

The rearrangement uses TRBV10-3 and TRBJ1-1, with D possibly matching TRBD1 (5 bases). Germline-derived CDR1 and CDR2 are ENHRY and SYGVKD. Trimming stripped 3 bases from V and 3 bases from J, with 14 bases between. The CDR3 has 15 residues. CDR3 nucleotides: TGTGCCATCAGTGATCGGGGGGTTATGGACACTGAAGCTTTCTTT. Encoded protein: CAISDRGVMDTEAFF.

CDR3: CASSQGRQGTNYGYTF. In DNA, the CDR3 is TGTGCCAGCAGCCAAGGGCGACAGGGGACTAACTATGGCTACACCTTC. The chain carries TRBV14 and TRBJ1-2; the match to TRBD1 covers 8 bases. Germline assignment: CDR1 SGHDN and CDR2 FVKESK. This CDR3 contains 16 residues. After removal of 1 base from V and 0 bases from J, the junction contained 4 bases not matched to a gene.

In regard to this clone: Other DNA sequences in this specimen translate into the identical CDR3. CDR3 sequence reads: CASSPGVGASNQPQHF. CDR3 DNA sequence: TGTGCCAGCAGCCCGGGGGTCGGGGCTAGCAATCAGCCCCAGCATTTT. J is TRBJ1-5 and V is TRBV9, with D maybe TRBD1 (5 bases). The V gene's germline CDR1 is SGDLS and CDR2 YYNGEE. The CDR3 has 16 amino acids. V was trimmed by 4 bases and J by 0 bases, leaving 14 bases between them.

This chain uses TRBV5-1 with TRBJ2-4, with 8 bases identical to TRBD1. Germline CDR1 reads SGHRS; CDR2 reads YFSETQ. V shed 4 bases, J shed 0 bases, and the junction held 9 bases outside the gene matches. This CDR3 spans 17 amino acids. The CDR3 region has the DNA TGCGCCAGCAGCCCCGGGACAGGACAACTAGCCAAAAACATTCAGTACTTC. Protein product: CASSPGTGQLAKNIQYF.

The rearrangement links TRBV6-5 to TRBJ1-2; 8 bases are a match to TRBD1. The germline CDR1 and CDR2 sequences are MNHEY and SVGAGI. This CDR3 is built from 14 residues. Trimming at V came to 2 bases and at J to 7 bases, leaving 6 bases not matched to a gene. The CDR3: CASSYGQGARGYTF. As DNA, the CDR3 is TGTGCCAGCAGTTACGGTCAGGGGGCTCGTGGCTACACCTTC.